The clone carrying this T cell receptor beta chain was picked up many times. V dropped 1 base and J dropped 3; count of bases not matched to a gene: 7. The CDR3 has 16 amino acids. Germline CDR1 LGHNA, CDR2 YSLEER. This entry belongs to a study of T cells in Graves' hyperthyroidism and ophthalmopathy. Using RNA transcripts as the source, TCR beta CDR3 regions were amplified. Primed by the HTBI set, a first-round RT-PCR was run on the TCR CDR3. Using its own MiXCR run on the multiplex PCR reads, TCRdb lists one record per CDR3 protein. Of roughly 700,000 distinct CDR3 sequences listed, 14% are singletons.

The sequenced sample consisted of blood. The rearrangement links TRBV4-3 to TRBJ1-1, with 8 bases lining up with TRBD1. This TCR was recovered from a woman aged 18 to 35 with Graves' hyperthyroidism. The CDR3 DNA follows: TGCGCCAGCAGCCAAGGGACAGGGATTCGCGACACTGAAGCTTTCTTT. As protein: CASSQGTGIRDTEAFF.